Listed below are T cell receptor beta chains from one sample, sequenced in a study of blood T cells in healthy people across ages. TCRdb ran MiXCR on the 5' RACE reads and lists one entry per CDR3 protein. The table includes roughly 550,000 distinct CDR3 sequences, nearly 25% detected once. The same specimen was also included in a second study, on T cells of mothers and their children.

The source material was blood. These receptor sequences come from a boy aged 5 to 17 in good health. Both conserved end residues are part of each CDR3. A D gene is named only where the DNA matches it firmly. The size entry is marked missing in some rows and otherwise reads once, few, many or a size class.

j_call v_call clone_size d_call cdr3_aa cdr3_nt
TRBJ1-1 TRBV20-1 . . CSARDYRENTEAFF TGCAGTGCTAGAGATTACCGAGAGAACACTGAAGCTTTCTTT
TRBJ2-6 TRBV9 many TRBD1 CASSPRQGVDSGANVLTF TGTGCCAGCAGCCCCCGACAGGGGGTGGACTCTGGGGCCAACGTCCTGACTTTC
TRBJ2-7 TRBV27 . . CASRSASSYEQYF TGTGCCAGCAGATCCGCTAGCTCCTACGAGCAGTACTTC
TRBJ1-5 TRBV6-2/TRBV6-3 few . CASSALGNQPQHF TGTGCCAGCAGTGCGCTGGGAAATCAGCCCCAGCATTTT
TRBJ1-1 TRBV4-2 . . CASSQDPMGGRTEAFF TGTGCCAGCAGCCAAGATCCCATGGGAGGGCGGACTGAAGCTTTCTTT
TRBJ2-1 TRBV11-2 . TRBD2 CASSWRTSGRVIPSYNEQFF TGTGCCAGCAGCTGGAGGACTAGCGGGAGGGTCATCCCCTCCTACAATGAGCAGTTCTTC
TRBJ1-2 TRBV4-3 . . CASSQGTAGGVYTF TGCGCCAGCAGCCAAGGGACAGCCGGAGGGGTCTACACCTTC
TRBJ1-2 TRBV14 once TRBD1 CASSQRTGNYGYTF TGTGCCAGCAGCCAACGGACAGGGAACTATGGCTACACCTTC
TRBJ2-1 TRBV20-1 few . CSATERGNEQFF TGCAGTGCCACCGAGAGGGGCAATGAGCAGTTCTTC
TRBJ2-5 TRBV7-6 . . CASSSRQVRGKETQYF TGTGCCAGCAGCTCCCGGCAAGTACGGGGTAAAGAGACCCAGTACTTC
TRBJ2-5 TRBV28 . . CASRRFETQYF TGTGCCAGCAGGAGGTTCGAGACCCAGTACTTC
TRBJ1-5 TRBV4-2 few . CASRALGSNQPQHF TGTGCCAGCAGAGCTCTGGGGAGCAATCAGCCCCAGCATTTT
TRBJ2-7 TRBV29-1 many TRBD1 CSVELRDRGLEQYF TGCAGCGTTGAACTCCGGGACAGGGGTCTCGAGCAGTACTTC
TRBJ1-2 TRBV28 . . CASSPQREDYGYTF TGTGCCAGCAGTCCGCAAAGGGAGGACTATGGCTACACCTTC
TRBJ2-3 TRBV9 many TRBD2 CASSVEASGGYTQYF TGTGCCAGCAGCGTAGAGGCTAGCGGGGGTTATACGCAGTATTTT
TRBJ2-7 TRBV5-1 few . CASSLQGHEQYF TGCGCCAGCAGCTTACAGGGACACGAGCAGTACTTC
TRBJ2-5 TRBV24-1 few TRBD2 CATSDPSGGAGETQYF TGTGCCACCAGTGACCCCAGCGGGGGGGCGGGGGAGACCCAGTACTTC
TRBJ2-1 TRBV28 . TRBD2 CASRSTSGRFNEQFF TGTGCCAGCAGGTCGACTAGCGGGAGGTTCAATGAGCAGTTCTTC
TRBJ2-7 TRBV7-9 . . CASLVHIAGPSYEQYF TGTGCCAGCCTCGTGCATATTGCGGGCCCCAGCTACGAGCAGTACTTC
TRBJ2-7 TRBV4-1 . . CASSQDARYEQYF TGCGCCAGCAGCCAAGATGCGCGGTACGAGCAGTACTTC
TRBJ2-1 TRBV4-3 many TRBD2 CASSQRTSGYNEQFF TGCGCCAGCAGCCAAAGGACTAGCGGATACAATGAGCAGTTCTTC
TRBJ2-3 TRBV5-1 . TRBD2 CASSSTSGRSDTQYF TGCGCCAGCAGCTCGACCAGCGGGAGATCTGATACGCAGTATTTT
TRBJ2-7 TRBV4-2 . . CASSGDRWSSYEQYF TGTGCCAGCAGCGGGGACCGCTGGAGCTCCTACGAGCAGTACTTC
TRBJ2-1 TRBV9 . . CASSVDITGVSDYNEQFF TGTGCCAGCAGCGTAGATATCACGGGGGTGTCCGATTACAATGAGCAGTTCTTC
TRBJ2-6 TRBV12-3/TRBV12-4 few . CASSSIGQSSGANVLTF TGTGCCAGCAGTTCGATCGGACAGAGCTCTGGGGCCAACGTCCTGACTTTC
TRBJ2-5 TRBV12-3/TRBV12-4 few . CASSFFEETQYF TGTGCCAGCAGTTTTTTTGAAGAGACCCAGTACTTC
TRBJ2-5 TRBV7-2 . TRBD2 CASSLSGGGLTETQYF TGTGCCAGCAGCTTATCGGGGGGGGGTTTGACAGAGACCCAGTACTTC
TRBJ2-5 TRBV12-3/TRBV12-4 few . CACSLRRLPGSGEGTQYF TGTGCCTGCAGTTTACGTCGCCTTCCTGGCAGTGGAGAGGGGACCCAGTACTTC
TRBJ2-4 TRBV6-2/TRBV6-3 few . CASSWGTKNIQYF TGTGCCAGCAGCTGGGGGACCAAAAACATTCAGTACTTC
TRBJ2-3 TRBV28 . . CASSFFPVGSTDTQYF TGTGCCAGCAGTTTCTTCCCAGTGGGAAGCACAGATACGCAGTATTTT
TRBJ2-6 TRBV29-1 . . CSGITQGGSSGANVLTF TGCAGCGGTATAACACAGGGGGGGAGCTCTGGGGCCAACGTCCTGACTTTC
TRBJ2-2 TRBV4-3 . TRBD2 CASSEGASGIGTGELFF TGCGCCAGCAGCGAAGGAGCTAGCGGGATTGGCACCGGGGAGCTGTTTTTT
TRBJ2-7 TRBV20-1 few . CSGRSRLMGTYEQYF TGCAGTGGTCGTTCTCGACTGATGGGGACCTACGAGCAGTACTTC
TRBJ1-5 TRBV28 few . CASSLYAQGLRNQPQHF TGTGCCAGCAGTTTATACGCACAGGGTTTACGCAATCAGCCCCAGCATTTT
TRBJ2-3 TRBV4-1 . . CASRDPGLSSTHTQYF TGCGCCAGCAGGGACCCGGGACTGTCTAGCACACATACGCAGTATTTT
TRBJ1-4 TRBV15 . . CATSRDQGSEKLFF TGTGCCACCAGCAGAGACCAAGGGAGTGAAAAACTGTTTTTT
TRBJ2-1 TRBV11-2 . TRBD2 CASSLISGRDYYEQFF TGTGCCAGCAGCTTAATAAGCGGGAGGGATTACTATGAGCAGTTCTTC
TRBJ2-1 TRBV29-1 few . CSVEKGGAMDGNEQFF TGCAGCGTTGAAAAGGGTGGGGCGATGGACGGGAATGAGCAGTTCTTC
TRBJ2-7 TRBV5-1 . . CASSINPGYEQYF TGCGCCAGCAGCATTAATCCGGGTTACGAGCAGTACTTC
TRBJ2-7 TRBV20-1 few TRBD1 CSASSTGPGQGSHEQYF TGCAGTGCTAGTTCGACGGGGCCGGGACAGGGCTCCCACGAGCAGTACTTC
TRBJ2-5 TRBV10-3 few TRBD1 CAISESGQPQETQYF TGTGCCATCAGTGAGTCGGGACAGCCGCAAGAGACCCAGTACTTC
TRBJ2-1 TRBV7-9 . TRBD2 CASSPQTSGVYNEQFF TGTGCCAGCAGCCCTCAGACTAGCGGGGTCTACAATGAGCAGTTCTTC
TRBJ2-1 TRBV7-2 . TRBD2 CASSLVASGSRDEQFF TGTGCCAGCAGCTTAGTGGCTAGCGGGAGTCGAGATGAGCAGTTCTTC
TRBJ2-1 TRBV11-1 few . CASSLARQLTYNEQFF TGTGCCAGCAGCTTAGCGCGTCAGCTAACCTACAATGAGCAGTTCTTC
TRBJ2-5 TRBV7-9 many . CASSRPGRSQETQYF TGTGCCAGCAGCCGACCGGGACGGTCCCAAGAGACCCAGTACTTC